This is a list of T cell receptor beta chains from one sample in a study of yellow fever vaccine responses in identical twins. Using its own MiXCR run on the RT-PCR reads, TCRdb lists one record per CDR3 protein. The profile shows roughly 2,500 distinct CDR3 sequences, 82% of them singletons. The specimen comprised T cells from blood (PBMCs), unsorted or a sorted subset (not recorded which), sampled before or after yellow fever vaccination (not recorded which). These receptors originate from a woman younger than 35 who received the yellow fever vaccine. CDR3s include the opening cysteine and the closing phenylalanine or tryptophan. D genes are given only for firm matches. The size entry is marked missing in some rows and otherwise reads once, few, many or a size class.

V gene,D gene,J gene,clone size,CDR3 DNA,CDR3 protein
TRBV7-9,TRBD2,TRBJ2-5,-,TGTGCCAGCAGCTTAGCCCCTAGCGGACCCTTGGAGACCCAGTACTTC,CASSLAPSGPLETQYF
TRBV5-4,TRBD1,TRBJ2-1,-,TGTGCCAGCAGCTTGGCAGGACAGGATCTATACAATGAGCAGTTCTTC,CASSLAGQDLYNEQFF
TRBV10-3,-,TRBJ2-7,-,TGTGCCGCGCTAAAGGAGGCCCCCTACGAGCAGTACTTC,CAALKEAPYEQYF
TRBV5-1,TRBD1,TRBJ2-3,once,TGCGCCAGCAGCTTGGGGACAGGGGGCTTCACAGATACGCAGTATTTT,CASSLGTGGFTDTQYF
TRBV4-3,TRBD1,TRBJ2-7,once,TGCGCCAGCAGCCAAAAACAGGGGCCCTACGAGCAGTACTTC,CASSQKQGPYEQYF
TRBV11-1,TRBD1,TRBJ2-7,-,TGTGCCAGCAGCGGGGGACAGGGGAAGCTTTACGAGCAGTACTTC,CASSGGQGKLYEQYF
TRBV4-3,-,TRBJ1-2,-,TGCGCCAGCAGCCAAGACGTAACCAGGGCCTATGGCTACACCTTC,CASSQDVTRAYGYTF
TRBV19,-,TRBJ2-7,-,TGTGCCAGTAGCATTGTTCATGCGGATTCCGAGCAGTACTTC,CASSIVHADSEQYF
TRBV18,TRBD2,TRBJ2-1,-,TGTGCCAGCTCACCACCTTCCCCGGGACTAATCATTGAGCAGTTCTTC,CASSPPSPGLIIEQFF
TRBV2,TRBD2,TRBJ2-1,-,TGTGCCAGCAGTGAACTAGCGGGGGTGATGAATGAGCAGTTCTTC,CASSELAGVMNEQFF
TRBV11-1,-,TRBJ1-1,-,TGTGCCACCAGTCAAGGCGCTCCTGAAGCTTTCTTT,CATSQGAPEAFF
TRBV9,TRBD2,TRBJ2-5,-,TGTGCCAGCAGCGTAGCGGGGGGGCAAGAGACCCAGTACTTC,CASSVAGGQETQYF
TRBV2,-,TRBJ2-6,-,TGTGCCAGCAGTGATGAGGGCCACTCTGGGGCCAACGTCCTGACTTTC,CASSDEGHSGANVLTF
TRBV11-1,TRBD1,TRBJ1-4,-,TGTGCCAGCAGCTCCGGGACAGGGGTTGAAAAACTGTTTTTT,CASSSGTGVEKLFF
TRBV10-1,-,TRBJ2-1,-,TGCGCCAGCAGTGAGTCGGACTTGGGACTGGAGCAGTTCTTC,CASSESDLGLEQFF
TRBV10-3,TRBD1,TRBJ2-7,few,TGTGCCACCCAGGGGGCCTCCACCTACGAGCAGTACTTC,CATQGASTYEQYF
TRBV11-3,-,TRBJ2-7,-,TGTGCCAGCAGCTTAGGATGGGGGGCAGACGAGCAGTACTTC,CASSLGWGADEQYF
TRBV6-5,-,TRBJ1-1,-,TGTGCCAGCAGTTACCATACTCGCACAGGGAAGTACACTGAAGCTTTCTTT,CASSYHTRTGKYTEAFF
TRBV19,TRBD2,TRBJ2-1,-,TGTGCCAGTAGTGGGACTAGCGACTACAATGAGCAGTTCTTC,CASSGTSDYNEQFF
TRBV7-2,-,TRBJ2-1,-,TGTGCCAGCAGCTTGGTCCGGCAAGATGAGCAGTTCTTC,CASSLVRQDEQFF
TRBV18,-,TRBJ2-5,-,TGTGCCAGCTCACCCGGGGCGGTTTTGAAGACCCAGTACTTC,CASSPGAVLKTQYF
TRBV7-9,TRBD2,TRBJ2-1,-,TGTGCCAGCAGCTTAGTGGGTTTAGCGGGAGCTGAGCAGTTCTTC,CASSLVGLAGAEQFF
TRBV4-1,-,TRBJ2-2,-,TGCGCCAGCAGCCAAGACCCGGTGACCGGGGAGCTGTTTTTT,CASSQDPVTGELFF
TRBV4-2,TRBD1,TRBJ2-7,-,TGTGCCAGCAGCCAAGCGGACAGGGCCGAGCAGTACTTC,CASSQADRAEQYF
TRBV4-2,-,TRBJ2-1,once,TGTGCCAGCAGCCAAGATGGATCAGCGGATCTATACAATGAGCAGTTCTTC,CASSQDGSADLYNEQFF
TRBV29-1,TRBD1,TRBJ2-3,-,TGCAGCGTTGAACGTGAGGGACAGGGCACAGATACGCAGTATTTT,CSVEREGQGTDTQYF
TRBV15,TRBD2,TRBJ2-7,-,TGTGCCACCAGCAAACCTTCTAGCGGGAGGCCTTCGGACGAGCAGTACTTC,CATSKPSSGRPSDEQYF
TRBV20-1,TRBD2,TRBJ2-5,-,TGCAGTGCTAGAGATCCCACCGGGCGGGGGAATCCCCTCCAAGAGACCCAGTACTTC,CSARDPTGRGNPLQETQYF
TRBV30,-,TRBJ2-5,-,TGTGCCTGGAGTGAAGGGCGGCCATTGAAGGACTTC,CAWSEGRPLKDF
TRBV2,-,TRBJ2-7,-,TGTGCCAGCAGTAGGTCAGGGGCTCCCTACGAGCAGTACTTC,CASSRSGAPYEQYF
TRBV4-1,-,TRBJ2-3,-,TGCGCCAGCAGCCCCCGTACAGATACGCAGTATTTT,CASSPRTDTQYF
TRBV6-4,-,TRBJ1-1,-,TGTGCCAGCAGTGCCTTCCAGTGGGGACGGAACACTGAAGCTTTCTTT,CASSAFQWGRNTEAFF
TRBV11-3,-,TRBJ2-7,-,TGTGCCAGCAGCTTGAGGGGAAGGGACTACGAGCAGTACTTC,CASSLRGRDYEQYF
TRBV6-1,-,TRBJ1-5,-,TGTGCCAGCAGCCCCCCCTCAAGTGGTCGGAGCAATCAGCCCCAGCATTTT,CASSPPSSGRSNQPQHF
TRBV19,-,TRBJ2-1,-,TGTGCCAGTAGTACCCCAGGGAATGAGCAGTTCTTC,CASSTPGNEQFF
TRBV12-3/TRBV12-4,TRBD2,TRBJ2-7,once,TGTGCCAGCAGTTCAGCGGGGGAGTCCTACGAGCAGTACTTC,CASSSAGESYEQYF
TRBV2,-,TRBJ2-7,-,TGTGCCAGCAGTGTTTACGAGCAGTACTTC,CASSVYEQYF
TRBV4-2,-,TRBJ2-7,-,TGTGCCAGCAGCACCCCGGGACTGGACGAGCAGTACTTC,CASSTPGLDEQYF
TRBV15,-,TRBJ2-7,-,TGTGCCACCAGCAGAGAATTGGTGTACTACGAGCAGTACTTC,CATSRELVYYEQYF
TRBV7-3,-,TRBJ2-3,once,TGTGCCAGCAGCTTAGGACAGCCATCCACAGATACGCAGTATTTT,CASSLGQPSTDTQYF
TRBV5-5,-,TRBJ1-4,-,TGTGCCAGCAGCGGACCGGGCGCCGGCGATGAAAAACTGTTTTTT,CASSGPGAGDEKLFF
TRBV6-2/TRBV6-3,-,TRBJ2-3,-,TGTGCCAGCAGTTCGAAGGAAACAGATACGCAGTATTTT,CASSSKETDTQYF
TRBV20-1,TRBD2,TRBJ2-7,-,TGCAGTGCTAACGGCGGGAGCTACGAGCAGTACTTC,CSANGGSYEQYF
TRBV4-1,-,TRBJ2-1,-,TGCGCCAGCAGCCAAGCCTGGCGGGATCTCTACAATGAGCAGTTCTTC,CASSQAWRDLYNEQFF
TRBV4-1,-,TRBJ2-1,-,TGCGCCAGCAGCCCCGTCAGCAGCTCCTACAATGAGCAGTTCTTC,CASSPVSSSYNEQFF
TRBV11-3,-,TRBJ2-7,-,TGTGCCAGCAGCTTAGGGTGGAACGAGCAGTACTTC,CASSLGWNEQYF
TRBV28,TRBD2,TRBJ2-7,-,TGTGCCAGCAGTTTATCTCGGGGCCAACTAGCGGGAGGCTCCTACGAGCAGTACTTC,CASSLSRGQLAGGSYEQYF
TRBV4-1,-,TRBJ1-1,-,TGCGCCAGCAGCCAAGAGGAGGGCATGACTGAAGCTTTCTTT,CASSQEEGMTEAFF
TRBV13,TRBD1,TRBJ2-7,once,TGTGCCAGCAGCATCGGGACAGCCTACGAGCAGTACTTC,CASSIGTAYEQYF
TRBV25-1,TRBD1,TRBJ2-7,-,TGTGCCAGCAAGCCCGACCGCCGGGACAGGGCTTACGAGCAGTACTTC,CASKPDRRDRAYEQYF
TRBV7-2,TRBD1,TRBJ2-7,few,TGTGCCAGCAGCTTAGGCAACAGGGGTGAGCAGTACTTC,CASSLGNRGEQYF
TRBV4-3,-,TRBJ2-1,-,TGCGCCAGCAGCCAAGATCAGGGAGTTTCCTACAATGAGCAGTTCTTC,CASSQDQGVSYNEQFF
TRBV28,-,TRBJ2-7,-,TGTGCCAGCAGTTTTTCCGGCAGTTCCTACGAGCAGTACTTC,CASSFSGSSYEQYF
TRBV10-3,-,TRBJ2-7,-,TGTGCCATCAGTGAGTCGGGGAACGAGCAGTACTTC,CAISESGNEQYF
TRBV6-1,-,TRBJ1-1,-,TGTGCCAGCAGACTAAACCGTTTGAACACTGAAGCTTTCTTT,CASRLNRLNTEAFF
TRBV5-4,-,TRBJ2-1,-,TGTGCCAGCAGCCGGGCCTTCAATGAGCAGTTCTTC,CASSRAFNEQFF
TRBV7-3,TRBD2,TRBJ2-7,-,TGTGCCAGCAGCAATCTCGGTGGGACTAGCGGGAACTACGAGCAGTACTTC,CASSNLGGTSGNYEQYF
TRBV15,-,TRBJ2-1,-,TGTGCCACCAGCAGCAGCGGTCAATCCTACAATGAGCAGTTCTTC,CATSSSGQSYNEQFF
TRBV11-2,-,TRBJ2-7,-,TGTGCCAGCAGCTCAGGACCATGGTCCTACGAGCAGTACTTC,CASSSGPWSYEQYF